This T cell receptor (beta chain) derives from a study of neoadjuvant nivolumab and ipilimumab in lung cancer. Whole-study results and caveats: A small number of samples were TCR sequenced. Higher pretherapy blood TCR richness went with higher resected-tumor richness. Only two of four nivolumab-treated tumors gained richness and clonality by surgery. Only a single major-pathologic-response sample was available for clonality analysis.

V dropped 4 bases and J dropped 0 bases, with 10 bases sitting between them. This CDR3 contains 15 residues. Per the germline V gene, CDR1 is SNHLY and CDR2 is FYNNEI. Using immunoSEQ multiplex PCR, the repertoire was profiled, and TCRdb retains in-frame clones only, with some absent. The sample records over 45,000 clones, roughly 89% being singletons. As regards this clone: Antigen specificity is unknown.

The chain is built from TRBV2 and TRBJ1-5; D unresolved. This TCR was recovered from an adult with non-small cell lung cancer. Some clones in this sample may be carry-over from other donors' samples. Sample: blood, taken before neoadjuvant nivolumab, alone or with ipilimumab. The CDR3 DNA follows: TGTGCCAGCAGTGTTGCGGTAAATAGCAATCAGCCCCAGCATTTT. This encodes CASSVAVNSNQPQHF.